The clone carrying this T cell receptor (beta chain) has more than one count but fewer than ten. Methods used by the authors: The authors estimated nucleated cell counts from reference gene primer amplification. The data were produced by immunoSEQ multiplex PCR, yet TCRdb's version contains in-frame clones alone and is incomplete. V, J and clone size derive from that table, while D and trimming were established from the DNA sequence. The sample has 150,000 to 180,000 clones, around 84% seen once; the top ten hold under 2%. The record originates from a study of blood T cell repertoires in COVID-19. Study as a whole: Specimens from acute and convalescent COVID-19 originated in the United States, Italy and Spain. The analysed material was cDNA or gDNA that came from T cells, B-cell-depleted T cells, or PBMCs.

This CDR3 is 12 amino acids long. Between the trimmed V and J ends, which lost 2 bases and 7 bases, there was a span of 5 bases. Germline CDR1 MNHNY, CDR2 SVGAGI (reference sequence). Sequenced: peripheral blood. The J gene is TRBJ2-2, the V gene TRBV6-6; D ambiguous. The receptor was derived from a man of 80 years or more with acute or convalescent COVID-19. This chain's CDR3 is CASSYRVGELFF. The CDR3 DNA follows: TGTGCCAGCAGTTACCGGGTCGGGGAGCTGTTTTTT.